This TCR beta chain was documented in a study of blood T cell repertoires in COVID-19. Overall study context: Whether acute or convalescent, the COVID-19 samples came from the United States, Italy and Spain.

Two consecutive negative NP/OP PCR tests, clearance, or resolved symptoms defined Cohort 3 recovery. This table comes from immunoSEQ multiplex PCR, and its TCRdb copy is limited to in-frame clones, with some not included. The repertoire holds some 400,000 clones, with just under 90% as singletons. Germline CDR1 LGHDT, CDR2 YNNKEL (reference sequence). CDR3 size: 13 residues. Trimming took off 0 bases at V and 8 bases at J, with 10 bases between the two ends. Sequences were obtained from PBMCs or T cells enriched from blood (not recorded which). The sequence was obtained from a woman aged 25 to 39 who had recovered from COVID-19. This chain connects TRBV3-1 (or the pseudogene TRBV3-2) to TRBJ1-2; D unclear. CDR3 region: CASSQERGGGYTF. CDR3 DNA sequence: TGTGCCAGCAGCCAAGAACGGGGAGGCGGCTACACCTTC.